This note documents a single T cell receptor (beta chain) sequence. The protocol was immunoSEQ multiplex PCR, while the TCRdb copy is restricted to in-frame clones and leaves out a portion. The sample yields about 25,000 clones, 94% seen once. Trimming removed 3 bases from V and 9 bases from J, with 9 bases in between. The length of the CDR3 is 12 residues. Germline V lookup: CDR1 SNHLY, CDR2 FYNNEI. Time point in this sample: newly diagnosed, previously untreated cHL patient sample. This sample was included in a study of PD-1 blockade in classical Hodgkin lymphoma. The chain carries TRBV2 and TRBJ2-1, with D perhaps TRBD1 (5 bases). Sequencing used peripheral blood mononuclear cells (PBMCs). The origin of this receptor is a human donor with classical Hodgkin lymphoma. The CDR3 here is CASSDYGAEQFF. CDR3 nucleotides: TGTGCCAGCAGTGACTATGGGGCTGAGCAGTTCTTC. The full variable domain, rest sourced from reference TRBV2 and TRBJ2-1, is EPEVTQTPSHQVTQMGQEVILRCVPISNHLYFYWYRQILGQKVEFLVSFYNNEISEKSEIFDDQFSVERPDGSNFTLKIRSTKLEDSAMYFCASSDYGAEQFFGPGTRLTVL.